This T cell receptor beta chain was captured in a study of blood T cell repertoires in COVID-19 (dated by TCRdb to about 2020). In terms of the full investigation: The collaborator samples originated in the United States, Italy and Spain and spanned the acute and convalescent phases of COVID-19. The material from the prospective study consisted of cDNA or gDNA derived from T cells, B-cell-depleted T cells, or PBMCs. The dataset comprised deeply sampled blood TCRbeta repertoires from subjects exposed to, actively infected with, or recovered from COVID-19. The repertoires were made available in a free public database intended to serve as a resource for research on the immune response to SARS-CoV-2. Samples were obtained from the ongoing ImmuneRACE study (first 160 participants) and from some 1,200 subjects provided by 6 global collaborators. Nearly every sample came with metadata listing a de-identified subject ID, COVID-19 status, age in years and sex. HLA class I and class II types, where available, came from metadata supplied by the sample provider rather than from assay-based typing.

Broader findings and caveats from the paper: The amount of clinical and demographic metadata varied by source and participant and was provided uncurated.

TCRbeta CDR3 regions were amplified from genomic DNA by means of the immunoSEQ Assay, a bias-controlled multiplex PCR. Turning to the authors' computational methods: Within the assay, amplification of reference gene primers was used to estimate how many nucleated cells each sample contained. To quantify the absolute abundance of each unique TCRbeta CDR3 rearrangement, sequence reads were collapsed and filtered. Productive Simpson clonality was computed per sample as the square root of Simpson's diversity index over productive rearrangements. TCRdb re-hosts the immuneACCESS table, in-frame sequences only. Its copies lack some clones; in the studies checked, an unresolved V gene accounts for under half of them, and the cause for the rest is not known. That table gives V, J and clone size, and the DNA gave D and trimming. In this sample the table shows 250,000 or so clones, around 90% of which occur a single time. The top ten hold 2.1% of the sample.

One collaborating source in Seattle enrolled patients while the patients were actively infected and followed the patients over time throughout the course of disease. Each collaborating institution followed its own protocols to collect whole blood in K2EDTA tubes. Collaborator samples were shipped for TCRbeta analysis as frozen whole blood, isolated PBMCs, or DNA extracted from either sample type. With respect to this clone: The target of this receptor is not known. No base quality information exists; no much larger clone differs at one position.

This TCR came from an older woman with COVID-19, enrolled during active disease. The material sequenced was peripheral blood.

CDR3 sequence: CASSLGFAGGNQPQHF. At the DNA level, the sequence is TGTGCCAGCAGCTTAGGGTTCGCAGGTGGCAATCAGCCCCAGCATTTT. The chain was built from TRBV7-8 and TRBJ1-5; the D gene cannot be named for sure. The CDR3, cysteine through phenylalanine, is 16 amino acids long. Only the CDR3 DNA is retained, 48 bases long and in frame from the first base. V and J lose 1 base and 2 bases, and a span of 12 bases separates them. The germline V gene specifies SGHVS as CDR1 and FQNEAQ as CDR2.